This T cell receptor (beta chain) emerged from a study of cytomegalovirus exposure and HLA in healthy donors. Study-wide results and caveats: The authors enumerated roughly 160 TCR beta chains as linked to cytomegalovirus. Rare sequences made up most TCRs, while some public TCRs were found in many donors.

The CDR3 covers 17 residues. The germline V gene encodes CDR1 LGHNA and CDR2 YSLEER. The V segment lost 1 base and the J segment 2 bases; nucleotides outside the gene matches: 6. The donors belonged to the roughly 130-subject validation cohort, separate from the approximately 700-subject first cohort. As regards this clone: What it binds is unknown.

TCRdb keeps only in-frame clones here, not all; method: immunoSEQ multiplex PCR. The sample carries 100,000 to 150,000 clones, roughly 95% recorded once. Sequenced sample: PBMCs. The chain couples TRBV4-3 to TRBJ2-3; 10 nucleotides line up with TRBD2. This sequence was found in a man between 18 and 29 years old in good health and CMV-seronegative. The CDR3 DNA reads TGCGCCAGCAGCCAAGGGGCAGCGGGAGGGCCCACAGATACGCAGTATTTT. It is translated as CASSQGAAGGPTDTQYF.